A single sample gave rise to the 32 T cell receptor beta chains below, sequenced in a study of cytotoxic CD8 clonotypes in ibrutinib-treated CLL. Libraries were prepared by immunoSEQ multiplex PCR; TCRdb keeps only in-frame clonotypes and omits some of them. The profile shows approximately 330,000 clones, 80% of them singletons. Sequencing used PBMCs, obtained before ibrutinib treatment. The receptors here all came from a human donor with chronic lymphocytic leukemia.

This chain uses TRBV7-9 with TRBJ2-7, with 11 bases identical to TRBD2. CDR3 length equals 15 residues. V was clipped by 7 bases and J by 6 bases; unmatched bases: 11. Germline loops: CDR1 SEHNR, CDR2 FQNEAQ (reference sequence). CDR3 protein: CASNPLAGGPGEQYF. The CDR3 DNA reads TGTGCCAGCAACCCATTAGCGGGAGGGCCAGGCGAGCAGTACTTC.

The V call is TRBV28, the J call TRBJ1-5, with 9 positions matching TRBD1. Trimming cost V 2 bases and J 6 bases; bases outside gene matches: 5. The CDR3 runs 15 residues. CDR1 MDHEN and CDR2 SYDVKM come from the germline V gene. CDR3 coding DNA: TGTGCCAGCAGTTTACCGGGACAGGGAGGTCAGCCCCAGCATTTT. Its protein product is CASSLPGQGGQPQHF.

The sample holds a few counts of this clone. The chain couples TRBV7-7 to TRBJ2-2; D remains unclear. The CDR3 consists of 11 residues. V was clipped by 3 bases and J by 6 bases, with 2 bases between them. Germline CDR1 is SSHAT and CDR2 is FNYEAQ (reference sequence). CDR3: CASSFAGELFF. DNA of the CDR3: TGTGCCAGCAGCTTTGCCGGGGAGCTGTTTTTT. The full variable domain, its missing parts supplied by reference TRBV7-7 and TRBJ2-2, is GAGVSQSPRYKVTKRGQDVTLRCDPISSHATLYWYQQALGQGPEFLTYFNYEAQPDKSGLPSDRFSAERPEGSISTLTIQRTEQRDSAMYRCASSFAGELFFGEGSRLTVL.

The rearrangement uses TRBV7-2 and TRBJ2-7, with TRBD2 identical over 12 bases. Trimming cost V 6 bases and J 2 bases; bases outside gene matches: 5. Germline V gene data show CDR1 as SGHTA and CDR2 as FQGNSA. The CDR3 runs to 15 residues. CDR3 residues: CASRLRLAGAYEQYF. The CDR3 DNA is TGTGCCAGCAGACTCAGACTAGCGGGAGCCTACGAGCAGTACTTC.

The chain joins TRBV7-9 to TRBJ1-1; a weak D match, TRBD1 (6 bases). The CDR3 has 17 amino acids. Germline CDR1 reads SEHNR; CDR2 reads FQNEAQ (reference sequence). With 5 bases removed from V and 1 base from J, the gap between germline ends came to 20 bases. The CDR3 loop reads CASSPAGGGLENTEAFF. The CDR3 DNA sequence: TGTGCCAGCAGCCCCGCGGGCGGGGGCCTGGAGAACACTGAAGCTTTCTTT. The variable domain in full, with the rest retrieved from reference TRBV7-9 and TRBJ1-1, is DTGVSQNPRHKITKRGQNVTFRCDPISEHNRLYWYRQTLGQGPEFLTYFQNEAQLEKSRLLSDRFSAERPKGSFSTLEIQRTEQGDSAMYLCASSPAGGGLENTEAFFGQGTRLTVV.

The chain combines TRBV30 with TRBJ1-1, with D unclear. V was cut by 7 bases and J by 2 bases, with 14 bases left in between. This CDR3 region has 13 residues. Germline V gene data show CDR1 as GTSNPN and CDR2 as SVGIG (reference sequence). In nucleotides, the CDR3 is TGTGCCTTTAATCTCCAGGTAAACACTGAAGCTTTCTTT. It yields the protein CAFNLQVNTEAFF.

This clone occurred once. The genes are TRBV4-1 and TRBJ2-3, with D unclear. The germline V and J ends were trimmed by 0 bases and 1 base, with 11 bases remaining between them. The CDR3 extends over 16 amino acids. From germline, CDR1 is MGHRA and CDR2 YSYEKL. CDR3 coding DNA: TGCGCCAGCAGCCAAGATCCGGTGAGAGGCACAGATACGCAGTATTTT. It codes for CASSQDPVRGTDTQYF.

J is TRBJ2-7 and V is TRBV30, with D perhaps TRBD2 (6 bases). Germline lookup yields CDR1 GTSNPN and CDR2 SVGIG (reference sequence). Trimming took 2 bases from V and 3 from J, leaving 14 bases between them. The CDR3 contains 14 residues. The CDR3 nucleotides read TGTGCCTGGAGTTCTGGGAGGAACAGCTACGAGCAGTACTTC. The encoded protein is CAWSSGRNSYEQYF.

The chain is built from TRBV6-1 and TRBJ1-2, with D maybe TRBD1 (5 bases). There are 14 residues in the CDR3. Looked up from germline, CDR1 is MNHNS and CDR2 is SASEGT. The germline V and J ends were trimmed by 2 bases and 7 bases, with 14 bases remaining between them. CDR3 amino acids: CASSEQQGLVGYTF. For the CDR3, the DNA is TGTGCCAGCAGTGAACAGCAGGGTTTGGTTGGCTACACCTTC.

J is TRBJ2-1 and V is TRBV19, with D unresolved. The CDR3 has 16 amino acids. Germline V gene data show CDR1 as LNHDA and CDR2 as SQIVND (reference sequence). V was clipped by 8 bases and J by 0 bases, with 17 bases between them. CDR3 in amino acids: CASQKGWRSSYNEQFF. DNA of the CDR3: TGTGCCAGTCAGAAGGGATGGCGAAGCTCCTACAATGAGCAGTTCTTC.

The V gene is TRBV6-5, the J gene TRBJ2-2, with D possibly matching TRBD2 (5 bases). The CDR3 is 14 residues long. From germline, CDR1 is MNHEY and CDR2 SVGAGI. V lost 2 bases and J 6 bases, leaving 10 bases between the germline ends. This chain's CDR3 is CASSYLSGAGELFF. The CDR3 DNA reads TGTGCCAGCAGTTACCTGAGCGGTGCCGGGGAGCTGTTTTTT.

The rearrangement links TRBV6-5 to TRBJ2-1; 9 nucleotides match TRBD2. Per the germline V gene, CDR1 is MNHEY and CDR2 is SVGAGI. V shed 7 bases and J 4 bases; nucleotides not matched to a gene: 8. The CDR3 extends over 15 amino acids. CDR3 sequence reads: CASTLLSGGYNEQFF. In DNA form, the CDR3 reads TGTGCCAGCACTCTCCTTAGCGGGGGTTACAATGAGCAGTTCTTC.

This chain joins TRBV15 and TRBJ1-5, with D possibly matching TRBD1 (5 bases). The CDR3 has 15 amino acids. Between the trimmed V and J ends, which lost 0 bases and 6 bases, there was a span of 12 bases. The V gene's germline CDR1 is LNHNV and CDR2 YYDKDF (reference sequence). The CDR3 coding sequence is TGTGCCACCAGCAGAGAGGCAGGGTCCCTTCAGCCCCAGCATTTT. It translates to CATSREAGSLQPQHF.

This chain joins TRBV18 and TRBJ2-7; 9 positions agree with TRBD1. In germline, CDR1 is KGHSH, CDR2 LQKENI. V shed 4 bases, J shed 6 bases, and the junction held 13 bases outside the gene matches. CDR3 length: 16 amino acids. For the CDR3, the DNA is TGTGCCAGCTCACAAACGGGACAGGGCCACCCCCCCGAGCAGTACTTC. Protein sequence: CASSQTGQGHPPEQYF.

The gene calls are TRBV9 and TRBJ2-1; D gene ambiguous. CDR3 length: 14 residues. The V gene's germline CDR1 is SGDLS and CDR2 YYNGEE. V was pared by 4 bases and J by 6 bases, with 14 bases between. The CDR3 nucleotides are TGTGCCAGCAGCACTAATTTACGGCGCAATGAGCAGTTCTTC. As protein: CASSTNLRRNEQFF. The entire variable domain, with the rest obtained from reference TRBV9 and TRBJ2-1, is as follows: DSGVTQTPKHLITATGQRVTLRCSPRSGDLSVYWYQQSLDQGLQFLIQYYNGEERAKGNILERFSAQQFPDLHSELNLSSLELGDSALYFCASSTNLRRNEQFFGPGTRLTVL.

The chain links TRBV12-5 to TRBJ1-1; D remains ambiguous. The CDR3 loop spans 12 amino acids. Trimming removed 1 base at V and 2 bases at J, with 2 bases between. Per germline, CDR1 LGHNT and CDR2 FRNRAP. The CDR3 spells CASGLDNTEAFF. The CDR3 region has the DNA TGTGCTAGTGGTTTGGACAACACTGAAGCTTTCTTT.

J is TRBJ1-3 and V is TRBV30; no clear D gene. Trimming shortened V by 3 bases and J by 4 bases, and 13 bases separated the two germline ends. The CDR3 runs 14 residues. From germline, CDR1 is GTSNPN and CDR2 SVGIG (reference sequence). The CDR3 DNA sequence: TGTGCCTGGAGGAAGGGTATACCGGGAAACACCATATATTTT. As protein: CAWRKGIPGNTIYF.

J is TRBJ1-2 and V is TRBV7-2; D not resolved. The CDR3 has 14 residues. In germline, CDR1 is SGHTA, CDR2 FQGNSA. V was clipped by 1 base and J by 5 bases, with 11 bases between them. The CDR3 nucleotides are TGTGCCAGCAGCTTAGGTGGCAGCAGTTATGGCTACACCTTC. Amino acids: CASSLGGSSYGYTF.

This rearrangement joins TRBV27 to TRBJ1-2; the D is unclear. V shed 6 bases and J shed 10 bases, with 12 bases lying between them. The CDR3 contains 11 residues. Per the germline V gene, CDR1 is MNHEY and CDR2 is SMNVEV (reference sequence). CDR3 in amino acids: CASSQPPFYTF. The CDR3, as DNA: TGTGCCAGCAGCCAACCCCCATTCTACACCTTC.

J is TRBJ2-3 and V is TRBV4-3; possible D gene TRBD1, 6 bases. V was pared by 0 bases and J by 0 bases, with 10 bases between. This CDR3 is built from 16 residues. Germline V lookup: CDR1 LGHNA, CDR2 YSLEER. The CDR3 nucleotides read TGCGCCAGCAGCCAAGATTACAGGGACAGCACAGATACGCAGTATTTT. Translating gives CASSQDYRDSTDTQYF.

The V and J genes are TRBV28 and TRBJ2-1; D gene uncertain. CDR1 is MDHEN, CDR2 SYDVKM, per germline. The ends were cut back, 2 bases at V and 3 bases at J, with 8 bases in the middle. This CDR3 is 14 amino acids long. CDR3 in amino acids: CASSLPVNYNEQFF. The CDR3 bases are TGTGCCAGCAGTTTACCTGTCAACTACAATGAGCAGTTCTTC.

This rearrangement joins TRBV5-1 to TRBJ2-2; 9 bases are a match to TRBD2. The ends lost 4 bases at V and 6 bases at J; junction bases unmatched: 10. CDR3 size: 16 residues. Per the germline V gene, CDR1 is SGHRS and CDR2 is YFSETQ. The CDR3 is CASSSTGTSSSGELFF. The CDR3 DNA reads TGCGCCAGCAGCAGTACCGGGACTAGCAGCTCCGGGGAGCTGTTTTTT. The variable domain in full, with the rest retrieved from reference TRBV5-1 and TRBJ2-2, is KAGVTQTPRYLIKTRGQQVTLSCSPISGHRSVSWYQQTPGQGLQFLFEYFSETQRNKGNFPGRFSGRQFSNSRSEMNVSTLELGDSALYLCASSSTGTSSSGELFFGEGSRLTVL.

Note on this clone: The identical CDR3 is also encoded by other nucleotide sequences in the sample. CDR3 protein: CASSPTENTEAFF. The CDR3 nucleotides are TGTGCCAGCTCACCGACAGAGAACACTGAAGCTTTCTTT. The gene calls are TRBV18 and TRBJ1-1; D perhaps matches TRBD1 (5 bases). The CDR3 spans 13 residues. V was pared by 3 bases and J by 1 base, with 6 bases between. The germline CDR1 and CDR2 sequences are KGHSH and LQKENI.

The rearrangement joins TRBV6-1 to TRBJ1-4; 7 bases match TRBD1. The CDR3 has 15 amino acids. The trim removed 3 bases at V and 5 bases at J, leaving 6 bases unmatched. Germline assignment: CDR1 MNHNS and CDR2 SASEGT. The CDR3 is CASSERTGKNEKLFF. The DNA for the CDR3 is TGTGCCAGCAGTGAGAGGACAGGAAAAAATGAAAAACTGTTTTTT.

The CDR3, as DNA: TGCAGCGTTGACGGGAAGGGGATCTCTGGGGCCAACGTCCTGACTTTC. Translated, it gives CSVDGKGISGANVLTF. The J gene is TRBJ2-6, the V gene TRBV29-1, with D perhaps assigned TRBD1 or TRBD2 (5 bases each). The length of the CDR3 is 16 residues. The germline gives CDR1 SQVTM, CDR2 ANQGSEA. Trimming took 3 bases from V and 0 from J, leaving 12 bases between them.

V gene TRBV5-1 combines with J gene TRBJ2-3; TRBD2 matches 8 bases. Trimming at V came to 0 bases and at J to 4 bases, leaving 4 bases not matched to a gene. Germline CDR1 reads SGHRS; CDR2 reads YFSETQ. The CDR3 is made up of 15 amino acids. For the CDR3, the DNA is TGCGCCAGCAGCTTGGCGGGAGGGCAGGCAGATACGCAGTATTTT. Its translation is CASSLAGGQADTQYF.

This clone was seen more than once but under ten times. This chain joins TRBV2 and TRBJ1-2; D possibly corresponds to TRBD1 (5 bases). V lost 7 bases and J lost 4, with 19 bases in between. The CDR3 is 15 residues long. Germline V gives CDR1 SNHLY, CDR2 FYNNEI. Here the CDR3 DNA reads TGTGCCAGCACTCCGGACACCTCTCGGGGCTATGGCTACACCTTC. It specifies CASTPDTSRGYGYTF.

This sequence joins TRBV2 and TRBJ2-3; D unresolved. The CDR3 is 12 amino acids. The V end lost 5 bases, the J end lost 5 bases, and 8 bases lay between the germline ends. The germline V gene has CDR1 SNHLY and CDR2 FYNNEI. CDR3 sequence: CASSYTEDTQYF. For the CDR3, the DNA is TGTGCCAGCAGTTACACCGAAGATACGCAGTATTTT.

V and J are TRBV5-1 and TRBJ1-2, with 7 bases that match TRBD1. Trimming removed 4 bases from V and 3 bases from J; junction bases left unmatched: 6. This CDR3 spans 14 amino acids. Germline values: CDR1 SGHRS, CDR2 YFSETQ. The CDR3 protein is CASSAFGTDYGYTF. CDR3 coding DNA: TGCGCCAGCAGCGCCTTCGGGACAGACTATGGCTACACCTTC.

V and J are TRBV14 and TRBJ2-7; TRBD2 matches at 9 bases. V was clipped by 4 bases and J by 0 bases; unmatched bases: 7. The CDR3 extends over 16 amino acids. Germline CDR1 and CDR2: SGHDN and FVKESK. The CDR3 loop reads CASSLLAGATSYEQYF. As DNA, the CDR3 is TGTGCCAGCAGCCTCTTAGCGGGAGCCACCTCCTACGAGCAGTACTTC.

V and J are TRBV11-2 and TRBJ2-7; TRBD2 might be the D (6 bases). The CDR3 consists of 14 residues. Looked up from germline, CDR1 is SGHAT and CDR2 is FQNNGV. The V end lost 1 base, the J end lost 4 bases, and 11 bases lay between the germline ends. CDR3 DNA: TGTGCCAGCAGCTTAGGGGGGACTGTTTACGAGCAGTACTTC. Encoded protein: CASSLGGTVYEQYF.

The chain combines TRBV27 with TRBJ1-1; D remains ambiguous. In germline, CDR1 is MNHEY, CDR2 SMNVEV (reference sequence). Trimming left V 2 bases short and J 1 base short, with 8 bases between. The CDR3 covers 14 residues. The CDR3 reads CASSLLLGNTEAFF. For the CDR3, the DNA is TGTGCCAGCAGTTTACTTCTAGGGAACACTGAAGCTTTCTTT.